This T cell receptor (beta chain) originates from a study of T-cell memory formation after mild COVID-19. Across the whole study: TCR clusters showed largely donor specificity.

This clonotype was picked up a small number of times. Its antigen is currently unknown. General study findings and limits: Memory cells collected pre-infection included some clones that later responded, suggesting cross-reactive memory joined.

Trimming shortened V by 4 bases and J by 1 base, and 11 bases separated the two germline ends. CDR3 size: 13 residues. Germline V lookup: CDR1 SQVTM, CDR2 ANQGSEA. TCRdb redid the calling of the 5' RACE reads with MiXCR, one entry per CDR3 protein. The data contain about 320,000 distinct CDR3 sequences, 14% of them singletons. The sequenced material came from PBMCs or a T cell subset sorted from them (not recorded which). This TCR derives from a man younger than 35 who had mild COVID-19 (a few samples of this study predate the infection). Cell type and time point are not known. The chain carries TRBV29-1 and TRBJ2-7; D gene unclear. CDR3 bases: TGCAGCGTTGTGGACGACCGTTCCTACGAGCAGTACTTC. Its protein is CSVVDDRSYEQYF.